The next 29 T cell receptor beta chains were all read from a single sample in a study of response to subunit inactivated influenza vaccine. Each CDR3 protein is one row after TCRdb ran MiXCR on the RT-PCR reads. This sample yields around 760,000 distinct CDR3 sequences, of which approximately 15% are seen a single time; 5.5% to 7% belongs to the top ten. The sample in question was PBMCs from blood, obtained around 15 days before vaccination. The receptor set was obtained from a man aged 50 to 60 who received an inactivated influenza vaccine.

This clonotype came up a few times. The chain uses TRBV7-3 and TRBJ2-2; no definite D call. This CDR3 has 16 residues. Germline V gene lookup returns CDR1 SGHTA and CDR2 FQGTGA. The V end lost 0 bases, the J end lost 4 bases, and 12 bases lay between the germline ends. Written as DNA, the CDR3 is TGTGCCAGCAGCTTAACAGGGTTGGGTTTCACCGGGGAGCTGTTTTTT. It encodes CASSLTGLGFTGELFF.

In regard to this clonotype: At one end, the junction sequence differs from germline, possibly due to a read error. The rearrangement joins TRBV6-1 to TRBJ2-7; TRBD1 aligns across 8 bases. From germline, CDR1 is MNHNS and CDR2 SASEGT. The CDR3 consists of 11 residues. CDR3 bases: TGTGCCAGCAGTGAATACCAGGGGGCAGACTTC. It is translated as CASSEYQGADF.

This clonotype was counted between two and nine times. The rearrangement links TRBV6-2 or TRBV6-3 to TRBJ1-2; TRBD1 matches at 8 bases. J was trimmed by 7 bases and V by 2 bases; bases with no gene match: 3. From germline, CDR1 is MNHEY and CDR2 SVGEGT. The CDR3 sequence is 13 residues long. The CDR3 protein is CASSYPGGVGYTF. The CDR3 DNA sequence: TGTGCCAGCAGTTACCCAGGGGGCGTTGGCTACACCTTC.

In this sample, this clonotype turned up a few times. The chain carries TRBV7-2 and TRBJ1-6; no clear D. This CDR3 is 13 amino acids long. The V end was cut by 5 bases, the J end by 10 bases, with 12 bases between. Germline values: CDR1 SGHTA, CDR2 FQGNSA. CDR3 nucleotide sequence: TGTGCCAGCAGCCCCGGCCAGAACTCACCCCTCCACTTT. Encoded protein: CASSPGQNSPLHF. Combining the CDR3 with reference TRBV7-2 and TRBJ1-6 gives the whole variable domain GAGVSQSPSNKVTEKGKDVELRCDPISGHTALYWYRQSLGQGLEFLIYFQGNSAPDKSGLPSDRFSAERTGGSVSTLTIQRTQQEDSAVYLCASSPGQNSPLHFGNGTRLTVT.

This chain joins TRBV20-1 and TRBJ2-2; 11 bases line up with TRBD2. CDR3 length: 16 amino acids. The junction had 8 bases not matched to a gene; V was cut back by 1 base and J by 7 bases. Germline V gene sequence: CDR1 DFQATT, CDR2 SNEGSKA (reference sequence). CDR3 region: CSARAPTSGNGGELFF. The CDR3 DNA reads as TGCAGTGCTAGAGCTCCGACTAGCGGGAACGGCGGGGAGCTGTTTTTT.

Written as DNA, the CDR3 is TGCAGCGTTGAAGATAGGAGCGTCGCAGGTACGCAGTATTTT. Protein: CSVEDRSVAGTQYF. V usage is TRBV29-1 and J usage is TRBJ2-3; D is undetermined. Germline values: CDR1 SQVTM, CDR2 ANQGSEA. This CDR3 region has 14 residues. The ends were cut back, 0 bases at V and 8 bases at J, with 15 bases in the middle.

This clonotype was detected a few times. The CDR3 spells CASSVTQGGYTF. DNA of the CDR3: TGTGCCAGCAGCGTTACACAGGGTGGCTACACCTTC. This sequence joins TRBV3-1 and TRBJ1-2; D might be TRBD1 (6 bases). Germline V gives CDR1 LGHDT, CDR2 YNNKEL (reference sequence). V lost 5 bases, J lost 7 bases, and 11 bases lay in between. The CDR3 length is 12 residues. The entire variable domain, with the rest obtained from reference TRBV3-1 and TRBJ1-2, is as follows: DTAVSQTPKYLVTQMGNDKSIKCEQNLGHDTMYWYKQDSKKFLKIMFSYNNKELIINETVPNRFSPKSPDKAHLNLHINSLELGDSAVYFCASSVTQGGYTFGSGTRLTVV.

The V gene is TRBV6-1, the J gene TRBJ1-5; maybe TRBD1 (6 bases). The V gene lost 7 bases and the J gene lost 0 bases, with 19 bases spanning the gap. CDR3 length equals 17 residues. Germline loops: CDR1 MNHNS, CDR2 SASEGT. The CDR3 DNA reads TGTGCCAGCACGAAGCGACAGGAATTACATAGCAATCAGCCCCAGCATTTT. This codes for CASTKRQELHSNQPQHF.

This clonotype was counted ten times or more. The genes are TRBV21-1 and TRBJ1-5. TRBV21-1 is annotated as a pseudogene. The CDR3 contains 16 residues. The CDR3 reads CASSKGGRESNQPQHF. DNA for the CDR3: TGTGCCAGCAGCAAAGGGGGACGAGAAAGCAATCAGCCCCAGCATTTT.

The chain joins TRBV21-1 to TRBJ1-6; TRBD1 is the table's D call, not checked against the DNA. TRBV21-1 is a listed pseudogene. This CDR3 has 13 residues. The CDR3 sequence is CARRGTNNSPLHF. Written as DNA, the CDR3 is TGTGCCAGGAGGGGGACAAATAATTCACCCCTCCACTTT.

This clonotype was seen a handful of times. V gene TRBV3-1 combines with J gene TRBJ2-7, with TRBD2 matching over 9 bases. This CDR3 has 15 amino acids. Germline trimming cut 4 bases from V and 0 bases from J; bases unmatched to any gene: 4. Germline CDR1 LGHDT, CDR2 YNNKEL (reference sequence). In nucleotides, the CDR3 is TGTGCCAGCAGCCCAGCAGCGGGGGGCTCCTACGAGCAGTACTTC. It encodes CASSPAAGGSYEQYF.

The sample holds many counts of this clonotype. The chain combines TRBV9 with TRBJ1-1; D unresolved. Trimming cost V 2 bases and J 3 bases, with 5 bases left between them. Per germline, CDR1 SGDLS and CDR2 YYNGEE. This CDR3 has 12 amino acids. The DNA of the CDR3 is TGTGCCAGCAGCGTCGGGGACACTGAAGCTTTCTTT. Translated: CASSVGDTEAFF.

The V and J genes are TRBV5-3 and TRBJ2-6; D is undetermined. TRBV5-3 is marked as an open reading frame, function uncertain. Trimming shortened V by 4 bases and J by 0 bases, and 14 bases separated the two germline ends. CDR3 size: 17 residues. This chain's CDR3 is CARSATIICSGANVLTF. The CDR3 DNA reads as TGTGCCAGAAGCGCGACCATAATTTGCTCTGGGGCCAACGTCCTGACTTTC.

This clonotype has a handful of counts. The chain carries TRBV27 and TRBJ2-7, with TRBD1 matching 7 bases. V lost 8 bases to trimming and J lost 3 bases; unmatched junction nucleotides: 4. Germline CDR1 is MNHEY and CDR2 is SMNVEV (reference sequence). The CDR3 loop spans 12 amino acids. CDR3 sequence reads: CASGRQGYEQYF. In DNA, the CDR3 is TGTGCCAGCGGAAGACAGGGCTACGAGCAGTACTTC.

The chain employs TRBV9 and TRBJ2-2, with D uncertain. The CDR3 totals 14 residues. V dropped 3 bases and J dropped 4 bases, with 10 bases sitting between them. CDR1 and CDR2 from the germline V gene are SGDLS and YYNGEE. CDR3: CASSGIQSTGELFF. For the CDR3, the DNA is TGTGCCAGCAGCGGAATACAGAGCACCGGGGAGCTGTTTTTT.

The chain is built from TRBV7-2 and TRBJ1-4, with D uncertain. Trimming left V 1 base short and J 4 bases short, with 13 bases between. CDR3 length equals 16 residues. The germline CDR1 and CDR2 sequences are SGHTA and FQGNSA. The CDR3 DNA follows: TGTGCCAGCAGCTTAGAAGGGAGGGCAAGTAATGAAAAACTGTTTTTT. It specifies CASSLEGRASNEKLFF.

The chain carries TRBV7-2 and TRBJ2-5; no firm D call. Germline V CDR1 and CDR2: SGHTA, FQGNSA. This CDR3 contains 15 residues. Trimming removed 0 bases from V and 3 bases from J, with 11 bases in between. CDR3 coding DNA: TGTGCCAGCAGCTTAGCCCCGGCAGGAAAAGAGACCCAGTACTTC. It encodes CASSLAPAGKETQYF.

This clonotype was observed a few times. The rearrangement links TRBV4-1 to TRBJ2-2; 13 bases agree with TRBD2. CDR1 and CDR2 from the germline V gene are MGHRA and YSYEKL. The CDR3 covers 20 residues. Trimming cost V 0 bases and J 5 bases; bases outside gene matches: 12. CDR3 sequence: CASSQETGTSGVRRTGELFF. CDR3 DNA sequence: TGCGCCAGCAGCCAAGAAACCGGGACTAGCGGGGTTCGGAGAACCGGGGAGCTGTTTTTT.

The chain employs TRBV4-3 and TRBJ2-7; TRBD1 matches 8 bases. Germline loops: CDR1 LGHNA, CDR2 YSLEER. This CDR3 comprises 15 residues. Losses at the gene ends were 0 bases for V and 2 bases for J; bases not matched to a gene: 3. CDR3 coding DNA: TGCGCCAGCAGCCAAGAACGGACAGGGACCTACGAGCAGTACTTC. Translation gives CASSQERTGTYEQYF.

The gene calls are TRBV2 and TRBJ2-2; D ambiguous. This CDR3 comprises 11 residues. The germline gives CDR1 SNHLY, CDR2 FYNNEI. V lost 7 bases and J lost 6, with 6 bases in between. In nucleotides, the CDR3 is TGTGCCAGCACGCCGGCCGGGGAGCTGTTTTTT. Translated, it gives CASTPAGELFF.

As for this clonotype: The DNA is omitted, as the CDR3 cannot be located on it reliably, and the CDR3 follows TCRdb's listing. The V and J genes are TRBV21-1 and TRBJ2-2. TRBV21-1 is listed as a pseudogene. The CDR3 extends over 16 residues, inclusive of both ends. The CDR3 protein is CASSKFGAGTAGELFF.

The chain employs TRBV28 and TRBJ2-3, with D possibly TRBD2 on 6 matching bases. The V end was cut by 7 bases, the J end by 3 bases, with 14 bases between. Germline CDR1 is MDHEN and CDR2 is SYDVKM. CDR3 length: 14 residues. CDR3 sequence (DNA): TGTGCCAGCAAGAGGGGACTTAGTACAGATACGCAGTATTTT. It specifies CASKRGLSTDTQYF. Using reference TRBV28 and TRBJ2-3 for the parts outside the CDR3, the full variable domain is DVKVTQSSRYLVKRTGEKVFLECVQDMDHENMFWYRQDPGLGLRLIYFSYDVKMKEKGDIPEGYSVSREKKERFSLILESASTNQTSMYLCASKRGLSTDTQYFGPGTRLTVL.

The chain has TRBV20-1 and TRBJ2-1; 10 nucleotides agree with TRBD2. CDR1 and CDR2 (germline): DFQATT, SNEGSKA (reference sequence). The V and J ends lost 2 bases and 2 bases, in that order; junction bases with no gene match: 3. This CDR3 contains 15 residues. The CDR3 DNA reads as TGCAGTGCTAGACCGAGCGGGGGGGCCTACAATGAGCAGTTCTTC. Its translation: CSARPSGGAYNEQFF.

This clonotype showed up just a few times. This chain joins TRBV25-1 and TRBJ2-7, with D maybe TRBD2 (5 bases). V lost 5 bases to trimming and J lost 6 bases, with 17 bases between them. CDR3 length: 14 residues. CDR1 MGHDK and CDR2 SYGVNS come from the germline V gene. The CDR3 here is CASSSGPGIGEQYF. The CDR3 DNA reads TGTGCCAGCAGTTCGGGTCCGGGGATAGGCGAGCAGTACTTC.

The rearrangement links TRBV20-1 to TRBJ1-4, with 7 bases fitting TRBD1. Germline values: CDR1 DFQATT, CDR2 SNEGSKA (reference sequence). V dropped 5 bases and J dropped 8; count of bases not matched to a gene: 8. CDR3 length: 13 residues. The CDR3 reads CSARGQRFEKLFF. Here the CDR3 DNA reads TGCAGTGCTCGGGGACAGAGGTTCGAAAAACTGTTTTTT.

In nucleotides, the CDR3 is TGCAGTGCTACTACCCCGGGACTAGCTAAAGAGACCCAGTACTTC. Translated: CSATTPGLAKETQYF. The chain uses TRBV20-1 and TRBJ2-5, with 9 bases matching TRBD2. Germline CDR1 DFQATT, CDR2 SNEGSKA (reference sequence). This CDR3 is 15 amino acids long. Losses at the gene ends were 4 bases for V and 3 bases for J; bases not matched to a gene: 9.

This clonotype was found a few times. CDR3 sequence (DNA): TGCAGTGCTAGAGTACCCCAGCGGACCTACAATGAGCAGTTCTTC. Protein product: CSARVPQRTYNEQFF. The chain joins TRBV20-1 to TRBJ2-1, with a tentative D call TRBD2 (5 bases). Between the trimmed V and J ends, which lost 1 base and 2 bases, there was a span of 12 bases. This CDR3 contains 15 residues. In germline, CDR1 is DFQATT, CDR2 SNEGSKA (reference sequence).

This clonotype was seen more than once but under ten times. This sequence joins TRBV28 and TRBJ2-5; 9 bases agree with TRBD2. The V gene end was trimmed by 3 bases and the J gene end by 1 base; junction bases not matched to a gene: 9. This CDR3 region has 17 residues. Germline loops: CDR1 MDHEN, CDR2 SYDVKM. The CDR3 DNA reads TGTGCCAGCAGTTTTTCTCTAGCGGGGACTTCCCAAGAGACCCAGTACTTC. Amino acid sequence: CASSFSLAGTSQETQYF.

Note on this clonotype: This may arise from a read error, as a much more abundant clone is one base away. The CDR3 sequence: CASVRGSNEQFF. Here the CDR3 DNA reads TGTGCCAGCGTCCGGGGGTCCAATGAGCAGTTCTTC. V and J are TRBV28 and TRBJ2-1; maybe TRBD2 (6 bases). CDR3 length: 12 residues. CDR1 MDHEN and CDR2 SYDVKM come from the germline V gene. Trimming cost V 8 bases and J 6 bases, with 11 bases left between them.